This T cell receptor beta chain was identified in a study of T cell responses to AZD1222 COVID-19 vaccine. Germline CDR1 LNHDA, CDR2 SQIVND (reference sequence). V lost 7 bases, J lost 8 bases, and 14 bases lay in between. The CDR3 has 13 amino acids. Profiling relied on immunoSEQ multiplex PCR, and the TCRdb table lists in-frame clones only, not all of them. The sample has 84,000 or so clones, roughly 88% seen once. The clonotype was recovered from an adult in good health. This material consisted of peripheral blood, taken on day 0 of AZD1222 vaccination. The rearrangement joins TRBV19 to TRBJ1-4; D possibly corresponds to TRBD1 (5 bases). CDR3 loop: CASNQGRGEKLFF. The CDR3 DNA sequence: TGTGCCAGTAACCAGGGTCGGGGGGAAAAACTGTTTTTT.